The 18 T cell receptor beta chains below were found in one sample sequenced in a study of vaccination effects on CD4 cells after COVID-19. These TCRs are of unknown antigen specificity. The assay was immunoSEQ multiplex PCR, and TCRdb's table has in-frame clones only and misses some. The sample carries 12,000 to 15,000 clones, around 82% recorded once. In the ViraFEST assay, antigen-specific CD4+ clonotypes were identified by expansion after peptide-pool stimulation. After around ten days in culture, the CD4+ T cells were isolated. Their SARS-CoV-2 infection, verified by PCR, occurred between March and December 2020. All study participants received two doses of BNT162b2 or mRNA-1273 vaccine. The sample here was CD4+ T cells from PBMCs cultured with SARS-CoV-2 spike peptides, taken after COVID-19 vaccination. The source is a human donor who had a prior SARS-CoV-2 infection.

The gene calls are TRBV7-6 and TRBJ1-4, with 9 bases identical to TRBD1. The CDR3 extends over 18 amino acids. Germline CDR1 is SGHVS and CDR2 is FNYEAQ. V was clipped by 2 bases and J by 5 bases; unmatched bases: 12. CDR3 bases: TGTGCCAGCAGCTTAACAGGACAGGGGTATTGGGAAAATGAAAAACTGTTTTTT. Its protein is CASSLTGQGYWENEKLFF.

The CDR3 nucleotides read TGCGCCAGCAGCTTGGGTCTAGCGGGAGGCCTCAATGAGCAGTTCTTC. Its translation: CASSLGLAGGLNEQFF. The chain links TRBV5-1 to TRBJ2-1; 11 bases fit TRBD2. CDR3 length: 16 residues. V lost 0 bases, J lost 6 bases, and 5 bases stayed unmatched. The germline CDR1 and CDR2 sequences are SGHRS and YFSETQ.

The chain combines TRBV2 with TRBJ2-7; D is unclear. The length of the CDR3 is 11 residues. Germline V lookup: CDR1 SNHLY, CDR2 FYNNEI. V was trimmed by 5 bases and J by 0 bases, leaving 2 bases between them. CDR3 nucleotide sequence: TGTGCCAGCAGTACCTCCTACGAGCAGTACTTC. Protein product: CASSTSYEQYF.

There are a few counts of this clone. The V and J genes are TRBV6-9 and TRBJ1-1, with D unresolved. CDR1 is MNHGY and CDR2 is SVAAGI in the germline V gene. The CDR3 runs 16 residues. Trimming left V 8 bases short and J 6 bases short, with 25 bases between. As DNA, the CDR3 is TGTGCCAGCGGCCTCCCGGGCGGGGAAAGAGGAGCTGAAGCTTTCTTT. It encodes CASGLPGGERGAEAFF.

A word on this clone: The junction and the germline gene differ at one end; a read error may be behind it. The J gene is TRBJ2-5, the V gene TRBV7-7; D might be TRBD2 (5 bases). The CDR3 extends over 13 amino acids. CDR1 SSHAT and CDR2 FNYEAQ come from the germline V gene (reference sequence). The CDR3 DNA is TGTGCTAGCAGCTCGCGGGTTGGAGAGACCCAGTACTTC. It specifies CASSSRVGETQYF.

CDR3 nucleotides: TGCGCCAGCAGCTTGGACAGGGGAAACTCTGGAAACACCATATATTTT. Protein: CASSLDRGNSGNTIYF. The chain links TRBV5-1 to TRBJ1-3; 7 nucleotides agree with TRBD1. Germline V gene data show CDR1 as SGHRS and CDR2 as YFSETQ. The ends lost 0 bases at V and 0 bases at J; junction bases unmatched: 3. This CDR3 is 16 amino acids long.

The CDR3 nucleotides read TGTGCCAGCTCACCCGTCCTTCCGACTAGCGGGGGATACAATGAGCAGTTCTTC. Residues: CASSPVLPTSGGYNEQFF. The genes are TRBV18 and TRBJ2-1; 12 bases are a match to TRBD2. The CDR3 loop spans 18 amino acids. Trimming took 3 bases from V and 4 from J; bases not matched to a gene: 10. Germline loops: CDR1 KGHSH, CDR2 LQKENI.

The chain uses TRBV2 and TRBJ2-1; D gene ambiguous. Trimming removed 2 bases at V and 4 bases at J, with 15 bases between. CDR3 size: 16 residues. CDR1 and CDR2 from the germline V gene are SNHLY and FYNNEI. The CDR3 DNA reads TGTGCCAGCAGTGAATATGGGCCAGCTATTTACAATGAGCAGTTCTTC. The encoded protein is CASSEYGPAIYNEQFF. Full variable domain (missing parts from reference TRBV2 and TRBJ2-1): EPEVTQTPSHQVTQMGQEVILRCVPISNHLYFYWYRQILGQKVEFLVSFYNNEISEKSEIFDDQFSVERPDGSNFTLKIRSTKLEDSAMYFCASSEYGPAIYNEQFFGPGTRLTVL.

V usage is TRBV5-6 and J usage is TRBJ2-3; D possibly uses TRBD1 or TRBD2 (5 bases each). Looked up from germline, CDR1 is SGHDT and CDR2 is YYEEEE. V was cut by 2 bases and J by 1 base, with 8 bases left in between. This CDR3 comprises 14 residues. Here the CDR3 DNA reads TGTGCCAGCAGCTTTCGGGACGGCACAGATACGCAGTATTTT. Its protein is CASSFRDGTDTQYF. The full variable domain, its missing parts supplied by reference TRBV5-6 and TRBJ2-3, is DAGVTQSPTHLIKTRGQQVTLRCSPKSGHDTVSWYQQALGQGPQFIFQYYEEEERQRGNFPDRFSGHQFPNYSSELNVNALLLGDSALYLCASSFRDGTDTQYFGPGTRLTVL.

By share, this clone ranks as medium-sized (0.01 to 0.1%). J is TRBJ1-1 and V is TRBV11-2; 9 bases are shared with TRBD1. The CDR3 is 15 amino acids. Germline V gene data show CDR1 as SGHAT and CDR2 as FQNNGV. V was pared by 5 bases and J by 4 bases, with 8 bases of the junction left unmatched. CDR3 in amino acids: CASSPMGTGFTEAFF. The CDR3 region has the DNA TGTGCCAGCAGCCCAATGGGGACAGGGTTCACTGAAGCTTTCTTT. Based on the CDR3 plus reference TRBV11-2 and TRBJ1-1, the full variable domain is EAGVAQSPRYKIIEKRQSVAFWCNPISGHATLYWYQQILGQGPKLLIQFQNNGVVDDSQLPKDRFSAERLKGVDSTLKIQPAKLEDSAVYLCASSPMGTGFTEAFFGQGTRLTVV.

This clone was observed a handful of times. CDR3 bases: TGTGCCAGTAACCGGGACAGGGGGCGGTACGAGCAGTACTTC. This codes for CASNRDRGRYEQYF. The chain employs TRBV2 and TRBJ2-7; 12 bases match TRBD1. CDR1 and CDR2 from the germline V gene are SNHLY and FYNNEI. The J segment lost 4 bases and the V segment lost 9 bases, leaving 7 bases of the junction unmatched. This CDR3 is 14 amino acids long.

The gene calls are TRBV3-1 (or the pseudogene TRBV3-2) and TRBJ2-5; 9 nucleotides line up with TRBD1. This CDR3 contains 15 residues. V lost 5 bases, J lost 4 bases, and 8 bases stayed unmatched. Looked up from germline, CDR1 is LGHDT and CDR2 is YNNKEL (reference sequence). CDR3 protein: CASSEWDRARETQYF. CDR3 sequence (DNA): TGTGCCAGCAGCGAATGGGACAGGGCGCGAGAGACCCAGTACTTC.

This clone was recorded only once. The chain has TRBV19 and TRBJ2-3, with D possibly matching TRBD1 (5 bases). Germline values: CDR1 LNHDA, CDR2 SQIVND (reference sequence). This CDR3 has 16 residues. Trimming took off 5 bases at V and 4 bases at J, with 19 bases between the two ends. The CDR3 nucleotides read TGTGCCAGTAGTTGGCAGGGATCAGCAGGGCCAGATACGCAGTATTTT. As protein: CASSWQGSAGPDTQYF.

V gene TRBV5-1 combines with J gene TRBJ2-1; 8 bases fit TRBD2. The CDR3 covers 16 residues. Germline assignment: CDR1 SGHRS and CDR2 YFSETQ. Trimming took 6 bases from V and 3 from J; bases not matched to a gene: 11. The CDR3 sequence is CASNREGQGSYNEQFF. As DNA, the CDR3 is TGCGCCAGCAACCGGGAGGGCCAGGGGAGCTACAATGAGCAGTTCTTC.

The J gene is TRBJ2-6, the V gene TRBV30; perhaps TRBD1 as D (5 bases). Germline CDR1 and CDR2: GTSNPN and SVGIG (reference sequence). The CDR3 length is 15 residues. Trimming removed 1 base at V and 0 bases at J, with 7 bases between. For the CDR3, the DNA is TGTGCCTGGAGTGCAGGGTTCTCTGGGGCCAACGTCCTGACTTTC. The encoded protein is CAWSAGFSGANVLTF.

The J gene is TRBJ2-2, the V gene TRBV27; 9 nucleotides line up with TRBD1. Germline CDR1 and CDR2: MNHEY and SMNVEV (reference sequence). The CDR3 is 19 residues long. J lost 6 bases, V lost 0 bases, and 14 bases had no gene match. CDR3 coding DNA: TGTGCCAGCAGTTTATCCCGCCCAATCAGACAGGGGGGACCCGGGGAGCTGTTTTTT. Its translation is CASSLSRPIRQGGPGELFF.

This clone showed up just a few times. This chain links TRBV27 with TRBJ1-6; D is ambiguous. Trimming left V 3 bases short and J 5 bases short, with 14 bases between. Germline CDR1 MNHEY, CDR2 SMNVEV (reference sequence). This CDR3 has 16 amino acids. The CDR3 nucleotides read TGTGCCAGCAGTTTTGGCAGAGGTTGGGATAATTCACCCCTCCACTTT. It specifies CASSFGRGWDNSPLHF.

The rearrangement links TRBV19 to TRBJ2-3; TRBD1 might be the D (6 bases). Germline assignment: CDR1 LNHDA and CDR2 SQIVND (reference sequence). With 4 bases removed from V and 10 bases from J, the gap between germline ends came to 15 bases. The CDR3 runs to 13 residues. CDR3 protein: CASSTNTGLPQYF. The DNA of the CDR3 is TGTGCCAGTAGTACAAATACAGGGCTCCCGCAGTATTTT.